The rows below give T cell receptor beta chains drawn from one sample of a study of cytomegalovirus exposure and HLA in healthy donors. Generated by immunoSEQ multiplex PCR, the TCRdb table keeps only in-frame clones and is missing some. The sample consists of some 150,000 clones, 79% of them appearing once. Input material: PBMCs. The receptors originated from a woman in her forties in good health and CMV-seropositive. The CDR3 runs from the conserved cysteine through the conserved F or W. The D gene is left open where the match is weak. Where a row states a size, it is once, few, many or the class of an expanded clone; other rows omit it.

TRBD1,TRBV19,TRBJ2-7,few,TGTGCCAGTAGTATAGAGGGACAGGGTCGCTACGAGCAGTACTTC,CASSIEGQGRYEQYF
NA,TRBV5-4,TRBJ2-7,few,TGTGCCAGCAGCTTTGGAGGGGTGAGCGAGCAGTACTTC,CASSFGGVSEQYF
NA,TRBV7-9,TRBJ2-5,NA,TGTGCCAGCAGCTTACCCTTTCAAGAGACCCAGTACTTC,CASSLPFQETQYF
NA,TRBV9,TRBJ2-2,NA,TGTGCCAGCAGCGTTAAATCGCGGGGAAACCCCGGGGAGCTGTTTTTT,CASSVKSRGNPGELFF
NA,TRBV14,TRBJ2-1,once,TGTGCCAGCAGCAGTAGGGGTTCGGATGAGCAGTTCTTC,CASSSRGSDEQFF
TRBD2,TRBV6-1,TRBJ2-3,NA,TGTGCCAGCAGTGTCTCTGGGACTAGCGGGGGGGCCCTCACAGATACGCAGTATTTT,CASSVSGTSGGALTDTQYF
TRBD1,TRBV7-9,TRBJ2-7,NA,TGTGCCAGCAGCTCCCACAGGGGGAGTCCCTACGAGCAGTACTTC,CASSSHRGSPYEQYF
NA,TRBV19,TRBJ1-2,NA,TGTGCCAGTAGTATCACAGGGCACTATGGCTACACCTTC,CASSITGHYGYTF
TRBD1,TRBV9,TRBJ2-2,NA,TGTGCCAGCAGCCTCGGACAGGGAAGGACCGGGGAGCTGTTTTTT,CASSLGQGRTGELFF
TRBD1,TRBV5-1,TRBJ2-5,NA,TGCGCCAGCAGCTTGGGACAGGGATCGGAGACCCAGTACTTC,CASSLGQGSETQYF
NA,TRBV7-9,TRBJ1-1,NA,TGTGCCAGCAGCGACGCCTTGGGGGGGGGAGTTCGGGACACTGAAGCTTTCTTT,CASSDALGGGVRDTEAFF
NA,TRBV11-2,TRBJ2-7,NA,TGTGCCAGCAGCCCTACCGGTACGGGAAGGCTCGAGCAGTACTTC,CASSPTGTGRLEQYF
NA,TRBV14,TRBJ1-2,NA,TGTGCCAGCAGCCAAGATTTCAGGGGATTTGGCTACACCTTC,CASSQDFRGFGYTF
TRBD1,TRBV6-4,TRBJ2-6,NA,TGTGCCAGCAGTGACCTACAGGGGGCTGGGGCCAACGTCCTGACTTTC,CASSDLQGAGANVLTF
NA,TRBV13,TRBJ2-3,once,TGTGCCAGCAGTTCCCCGGACATTCAGGAAGCGTTGGATACGCAGTATTTT,CASSSPDIQEALDTQYF
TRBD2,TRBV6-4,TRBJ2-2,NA,TGTGCCAGCAGTGACTCGCGGACTAGCGAGACCGGGGAGCTGTTTTTT,CASSDSRTSETGELFF
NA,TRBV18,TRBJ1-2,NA,TGTGCCAGCTCACCCCGGGGAGGGGATGGCTACACCTTC,CASSPRGGDGYTF
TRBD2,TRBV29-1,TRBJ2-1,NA,TGCAGCGTTGAAGGGCTAGCGGGGGGACCTCAGTACAATGAGCAGTTCTTC,CSVEGLAGGPQYNEQFF
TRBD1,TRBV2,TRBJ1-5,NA,TGTGCCAGCAGTGGACAGGGGGCCGATCAGCCCCAGCATTTT,CASSGQGADQPQHF
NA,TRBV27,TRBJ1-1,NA,TGTGCCAGCAGTTGGGCAGCGAACACTGAAGCTTTCTTT,CASSWAANTEAFF
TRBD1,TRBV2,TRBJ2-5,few,TGTGCCAGCAGGGACAGGGGACAGGGCGAGACCCAGTACTTC,CASRDRGQGETQYF
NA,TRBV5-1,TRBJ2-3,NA,TGCGCCAGCAGCTTGGTTGCGGGTGGTAGCACAGATACGCAGTATTTT,CASSLVAGGSTDTQYF
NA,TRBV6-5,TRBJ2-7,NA,TGTGCCAGCAGCCAGACGGGGAGGTCCGAGCAGTACTTC,CASSQTGRSEQYF
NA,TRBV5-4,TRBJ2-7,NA,TGTGCCAGCAGCCCAACAGGGACAAACACCTACGAGCAGTACTTC,CASSPTGTNTYEQYF
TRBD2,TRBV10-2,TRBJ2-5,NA,TGCGCCAGCAGTGAGTCCGGACTAGCGGGGGTACAAGAGACCCAGTACTTC,CASSESGLAGVQETQYF
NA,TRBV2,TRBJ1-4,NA,TGTGCCAGCAGTGAAGTGGAGAAACTGTTTTTT,CASSEVEKLFF
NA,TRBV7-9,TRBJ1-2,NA,TGTTCCAGCAGCTTAGAACAGTACTATGGCTACACCTTC,CSSSLEQYYGYTF
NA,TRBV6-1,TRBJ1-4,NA,TGTGCCAGCAGTACAGGGTGGGGAGGGGAAAAACTGTTTTTT,CASSTGWGGEKLFF
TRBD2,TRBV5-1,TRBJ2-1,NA,TGCGCCAGCAGACGCGCGGGGGGCAGGTCCTACAATGAGCAGTTCTTC,CASRRAGGRSYNEQFF
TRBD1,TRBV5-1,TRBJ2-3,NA,TGCGCCAGCAGCTTGGAGGCAGGGGGCATTACAGATACGCAGTATTTT,CASSLEAGGITDTQYF
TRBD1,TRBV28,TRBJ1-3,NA,TGTGCCAGCAGGACAGGGGAGGACACCATATATTTT,CASRTGEDTIYF
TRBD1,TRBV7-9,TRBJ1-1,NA,TGTGCCAGCAGGGGACAGGTCAACACTGAAGCTTTCTTT,CASRGQVNTEAFF
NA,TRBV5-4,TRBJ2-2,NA,TGTGCCAGCAGCTTGTATGGGACAAACACCGGGGAGCTGTTTTTT,CASSLYGTNTGELFF
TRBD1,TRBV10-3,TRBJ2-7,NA,TGTGCCATCAGCGGTTCGGGACAGGGCTACGAGCAGTACTTC,CAISGSGQGYEQYF
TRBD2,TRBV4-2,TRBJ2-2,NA,TGTGCCAGCAGCCAAGATTTCGCTAGCGGGGGGACCTACACCGGGGAGCTGTTTTTT,CASSQDFASGGTYTGELFF
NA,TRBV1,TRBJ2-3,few,NA,CTSVGGGARDTQYF
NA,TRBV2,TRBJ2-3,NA,TGTGCCAGCCCCAGGGACTCGAGAGATACGCAGTATTTT,CASPRDSRDTQYF
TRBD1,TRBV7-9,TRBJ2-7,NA,TGTGCCAGCAGCTTCTCCTCCGCAGGGGGTTCCTACGAGCAGTACTTC,CASSFSSAGGSYEQYF
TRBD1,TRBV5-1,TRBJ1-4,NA,TGCGCCAGCAGCTTGGGGGCCTACAGGGGGGCAAATGAAAAACTGTTTTTT,CASSLGAYRGANEKLFF
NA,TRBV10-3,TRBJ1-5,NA,TGTGCCATCAGAGGACATAGCAATCAGCCCCAGCATTTT,CAIRGHSNQPQHF
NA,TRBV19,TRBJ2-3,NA,TGTGCCAGTAGTATCCAGGGGATGACAGATACGCAGTATTTT,CASSIQGMTDTQYF
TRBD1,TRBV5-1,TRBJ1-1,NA,TGCGCCAGCAGGGCCGGGACAGGGGGCTATGCTTTCTTT,CASRAGTGGYAFF